A single TCR beta chain is shown here with its context. What antigen it recognizes has not been identified. The record has no base qualities; no much larger clone is one base away. The sample is drawn from a study of cytomegalovirus exposure and HLA in healthy donors (dated by TCRdb to about 2017). In the study overall: In an earlier analysis of some 610 of the donors, approximately 260 Gb of sequence data and 117 million unique TCR beta sequences from roughly 200 million T cells were reported. Approximately 300 gigabases of sequencing data and 91 million or so unique TCR sequences made up an early release that covered fewer than 650 HLA-typed donors. Of the roughly 400 genotyped donors, approximately 81% were placed in the genetic ancestry cluster associated with self-reported Caucasian donors. The study was designed to test whether signatures of past pathogen exposure could be identified by cataloging public T cell receptors. Using immunosequencing, the study profiled T cell repertoires from about 620 subjects and related those repertoires to cytomegalovirus serostatus. Along with the roughly 610-subject first cohort, a separate validation cohort of over 90 different subjects was used. To predict cytomegalovirus infection status, the study brought together high-throughput TCR immunosequencing, statistical association of individual TCRs with disease status, and machine learning. To study patterns of TCR occurrence, a later analysis re-analyzed previously published TCR beta repertoires from under 750 donors and added high-resolution HLA genotyping. The later analysis used no new phenotypic data to find candidate immune exposures, relying instead on TCR beta sequences and their occurrence across donors. An earlier analysis of approximately 580 of the donors used high-throughput TCR beta sequencing to judge whether each TCR beta V gene segment behaved as functional or pseudogenic. Donor age, sex, ethnicity and CMV serostatus were compiled together with the repertoire data. A later genetic analysis took genome-wide SNP genotypes for 398 of the 666 donors and used that subset as a discovery cohort. All discovery cohort repertoires had been generated using a single sequencing platform. HLA typing included class I and class II loci at four-digit resolution. Typing coverage differed by locus: A, B, C, DRB1 and DQB1 were typed in about 620-630 donors, DQA1 in 500 to 550, DPA1 in approximately 610, and DPB1 in 400 to 490. Roughly 5 DR-DQ haplotypes were handled as single units for association and clustering because linkage in the cohort was strong. Across roughly 420 genotyped donors of the cohort, an average of about 250,000 unique TCR beta nucleotide sequences per donor were sequenced, and roughly 18% of those sequences were non-productive.

The cysteine opens and the phenylalanine closes a CDR3 of 18 amino acids. Here the CDR3 DNA is all that survives: 54 bases in frame from base 1. Germline trimming amounts to 2 bases on V and 3 bases on J, with 12 as the count of junction bases outside the gene matches. CDR1 SGHTA and CDR2 FQGNSA were looked up in the germline V gene. What the authors observed across the whole study: Linkage disequilibrium might explain the correlated functional status among segregating V segments, but an unknown experimental factor could not be ruled out. It was suggested by the authors that the approach could potentially be generalized to other disease states and immunological phenotypes. An earlier analysis of around 500 of the donors showed that most TCR beta V segments appeared in productive rearrangements either about 87% or about 30% of the time, which broadly matched IMGT annotations. Compared with equally common non-associated chains, HLA-associated TCR beta chains in a later analysis were more clonally expanded and had lower generation probabilities. Compared with the roughly 700-donor mean, donors in an Asian-associated ancestry cluster had fewer N-insertions in productive TCRs, according to a later genetic analysis. At a false discovery rate of 0.05, a later analysis linked around 17,000 TCR beta sequences to specific HLA alleles. According to a later analysis, most CMV-associated TCR beta chains appeared to be HLA-restricted, and the HLA associations seemed to be driven largely by CMV exposure. In a later analysis, TCR association rates were found to vary across HLA loci, with the most associated TCRs seen for DRB1 alleles and the fewest for HLA-C alleles. Because the 87-base-pair reads could not distinguish some IMGT-functional V segments, including TRBV6-2 and TRBV6-3, those segments were excluded. The sequencing pipeline was judged likely to have produced a cluster of highly shared sequence variants as a technical artifact. Strong co-occurrence of HLA alleles, especially DR and DQ, made assigning TCR associations to individual alleles difficult. In a later analysis, several top co-occurrence clusters were reported to appear linked to parvovirus B19, influenza, CMV and Epstein-Barr virus. Cytomegalovirus status was reported to be diagnosed by the classifier with high specificity and sensitivity in both the original and validation cohorts. This cohort had only TCR beta chains sequenced, and the lack of alpha or paired-chain data limited which features could be detected. Because counts were too low, seventeen rarely observed V segments, including chromosome 9 orphons, were left out of the earlier analysis of about 500 of the donors. Because some donors lacked HLA typing at each locus, the association tests relied only on the typed subset. The only immune exposure information available for the cohort was CMV serostatus. In the study, approximately 160 TCR beta chains were listed as associated with cytomegalovirus. The presence/absence analyses assumed that sequencing depth was roughly uniform across donors, and that assumption may not be true. In vitro tests confirmed that three of the cytomegalovirus-associated TCR beta chains recognize cytomegalovirus antigens. A further reported finding was that TCR beta sequences accurately predicted the HLA-A and HLA-B alleles for most subjects in the first cohort. While some public TCRs were present in many individuals, most TCR sequences turned up only very rarely across donors. V-gene and J-gene trimming of TCR beta chains was associated with a missense DCLRE1C variant in a later genetic analysis, and the association was replicated in an independent cohort.

Library creation used the immunoSEQ multiplex PCR assay. The multiplex PCR relied on a mix of 60 forward primers for TCR Vbeta segments and 13 reverse primers for TCR Jbeta segments. The CDR3 region of rearranged TCR beta genes was amplified from genomic DNA with a multiplex PCR assay. On the Illumina HiSeq System, the amplified TCR beta libraries were sequenced as 87-base-pair reads. Turning to the authors' computational methods: Across the 600 to 700 repertoires, a later analysis counted 80 million or so unique TCR beta chains, around 10 million of which were shared by at least two donors. Raw reads were error-corrected and collapsed into unique sequences with a nearest-neighbor algorithm that merged closely related sequences to remove PCR and sequencing errors. V, D and J gene segments were assigned by aligning CDR3 sequences to IMGT reference sequences. For a sequence to be retained, a match of at least six nucleotides to both a V gene segment and a J gene segment was required. A rearrangement counted as productive if the CDR3 had no stop codons and remained in frame with V and J, and every other rearrangement counted as non-productive. Following IMGT convention, CDR3 was defined as the stretch from the second conserved V-encoded cysteine up to the conserved J-encoded phenylalanine. The earlier analysis of 500 to 600 of the donors excluded sequences that lacked an unambiguous match to a single V gene segment. An earlier analysis of over 450 of the donors classified V segments as functional when productive rearrangements were above 56.7% and as segregating when the standard deviation between donors was above 5%. To diagnose cytomegalovirus status from the catalog of TCR beta chain sequences, a statistical classification framework was built. In a later analysis, V and J genes were assigned by comparing TCR nucleotide sequences against IMGT/GENE-DB human TR gene sequences. A later analysis assigned CDR3 sequences and most-parsimonious VDJ recombination scenarios with the TCRdist pipeline. A later analysis defined each TCR beta chain by its CDR3 amino acid sequence plus V-gene family, and excluded reads lacking a unique V-gene family. A later analysis removed several hundred highly shared, low-generation-probability nucleotide sequences to deal with suspected cross-contamination and a sequencing artifact. In a later analysis, a clonal expansion index was calculated for each public chain from normalized within-repertoire ranks of inferred template counts. In a later analysis, generation probabilities were computed with a VDJ recombination model fitted to out-of-frame rearrangements, and the resulting probabilities were checked against IGoR. A later analysis scored TCR-TCR, TCR-HLA and TCR-CMV co-occurrence with hypergeometric tests, applying a repertoire-size bias correction to TCR pairs. A later analysis estimated false discovery rates by permuting HLA or CMV assignments 20 times. In a later analysis, co-occurring TCRs were grouped using DBSCAN, with TCRdist sequence similarity added in when clustering inside HLA-allele-positive subsets. Co-occurrence clustering excluded repertoires with fewer than 30,000 or more than 120,000 public chains, plus five with anomalous nucleotide sharing. TCRdb re-hosts the immuneACCESS table, in-frame sequences only. Its copies lack some clones; in the studies checked, an unresolved V gene accounts for under half of them, and the cause for the rest is not known. V and J calls and clone size come straight from that table; D and trimming were deduced from the DNA. The sample includes over 150,000 clones, with around four fifths observed a single time. The ten largest account for 1% of the sample.

The cohort consisted of 666 healthy bone marrow donors. All cohort members were sampled while nominally healthy, although unrecorded immune exposures were likely present. The donor was CMV seropositive and belonged to the group of about 290 seropositive cohort members. A peripheral blood sample was provided by each donor, and peripheral blood mononuclear cells were used for TCR beta sequencing. Genomic DNA was extracted from the blood cell samples with the Qiagen DNeasy Blood Extraction Kit. In this chain, TRBV7-2 is recombined with TRBJ2-3; 9 bases in the junction line up with TRBD2. The clonotype originates from a woman in her forties or fifties in good health and CMV-seropositive. Input material: PBMCs. CDR3 sequence: CASSLPFPLTSGTDTQYF. The bases are TGTGCCAGCAGCTTACCGTTTCCACTGACTAGCGGAACAGATACGCAGTATTTT.